This entry features one T cell receptor beta chain sequence. Its matching antigen is unknown. This specimen comes from a study of T-cell reconstitution after alpha-beta-depleted transplantation in children. Study-level points and caveats: For some patients, TCRbeta diversity was high at day 60 because of recipient T cells and thymic progenitors that survived. Alpha-beta T cells present about two months after transplant were reported to originate from several hundred expanded graft clones. T-cell counts and diversity at one year following transplant were attributed mainly to newly produced T cells.

During its preparation, the TCRbeta library received unique molecular identifiers. Using its own MiXCR run on the PCR reads, TCRdb lists one record per CDR3 protein. Of 440,000 or so distinct CDR3 sequences listed, around two fifths are singletons. Germline V gene lookup returns CDR1 GTSNPN and CDR2 SVGIG (reference sequence). Trimming removed 3 bases from V and 2 bases from J; junction bases left unmatched: 12. This CDR3 comprises 16 residues. Material: PBMCs, obtained before TCRalphabeta/CD19-depleted stem cell transplant. The gene calls are TRBV30 and TRBJ2-7; 8 nucleotides align to TRBD1. The clonotype comes from a girl aged 2-10 years with aplastic anemia, due to receive a stem cell transplant. CDR3 DNA sequence: TGTGCCTGGAGCGATTTATCCCAGGGGGCCCCCTACGAGCAGTACTTC. This gives the protein CAWSDLSQGAPYEQYF.